The 28 T cell receptor beta chains below all came from one sample that was sequenced in a study of T-cell memory formation after mild COVID-19. TCRdb used MiXCR to reprocess the 5' RACE reads, holding one entry per CDR3 protein. The table includes approximately 250,000 distinct CDR3 sequences, roughly a sixth detected once. Sequenced input: PBMCs or a T cell subset sorted from them (not recorded which). These receptors came from a man aged 18 to 30 who had mild COVID-19 (a few samples of this study predate the infection). Cell type and time point are not known.

The genes are TRBV5-1 and TRBJ2-2; tentatively, D is TRBD1 or TRBD2 (6 bases each). Trimming shortened V by 1 base and J by 6 bases, and 16 bases separated the two germline ends. This CDR3 is built from 16 residues. The germline CDR1 and CDR2 sequences are SGHRS and YFSETQ. CDR3 coding DNA: TGCGCCAGCAGCTTGACCGGGACAAGGAGGGCCGGGGAGCTGTTTTTT. This gives the protein CASSLTGTRRAGELFF.

The rearrangement links TRBV4-3 to TRBJ2-1, with 8 bases lining up with TRBD2. Germline V gene sequence: CDR1 LGHNA, CDR2 YSLEER. There are 16 residues in the CDR3. V lost 0 bases and J lost 4; bases outside the gene matches: 5. In nucleotides, the CDR3 is TGCGCCAGCAGCCAAGATAGGGTAGCGGGGTACAATGAGCAGTTCTTC. Protein: CASSQDRVAGYNEQFF.

CDR3 protein: CASSSVGSGANVLTF. The CDR3 nucleotides read TGTGCCAGCAGCTCCGTCGGCTCTGGGGCCAACGTCCTGACTTTC. The gene calls are TRBV11-2 and TRBJ2-6; the D is unclear. Per the germline V gene, CDR1 is SGHAT and CDR2 is FQNNGV. Between the trimmed V and J ends, which lost 4 bases and 0 bases, there was a span of 7 bases. The CDR3 length is 15 residues. Combining the CDR3 with reference TRBV11-2 and TRBJ2-6 gives the whole variable domain EAGVAQSPRYKIIEKRQSVAFWCNPISGHATLYWYQQILGQGPKLLIQFQNNGVVDDSQLPKDRFSAERLKGVDSTLKIQPAKLEDSAVYLCASSSVGSGANVLTFGAGSRLTVL.

This clonotype was seen a few times. The rearrangement links TRBV11-2 to TRBJ2-7; 8 nucleotides match TRBD1. V lost 3 bases, J lost 2 bases, and 6 bases stayed unmatched. CDR1 and CDR2 (germline): SGHAT, FQNNGV. The CDR3 is made up of 15 amino acids. The CDR3 protein is CASSFGTGGTYEQYF. The DNA for the CDR3 is TGTGCCAGCAGCTTCGGTACAGGGGGAACCTACGAGCAGTACTTC.

This chain uses TRBV3-1 with TRBJ1-6, with D maybe TRBD1 (5 bases). This CDR3 is 13 amino acids long. V dropped 6 bases and J dropped 10 bases, with 13 bases sitting between them. In germline, CDR1 is LGHDT, CDR2 YNNKEL (reference sequence). The CDR3 bases are TGTGCCAGCAGTGGGTGGGAGGGGTCACCCCTCCACTTT. It yields the protein CASSGWEGSPLHF. The full variable domain, completed using reference TRBV3-1 and TRBJ1-6, is DTAVSQTPKYLVTQMGNDKSIKCEQNLGHDTMYWYKQDSKKFLKIMFSYNNKELIINETVPNRFSPKSPDKAHLNLHINSLELGDSAVYFCASSGWEGSPLHFGNGTRLTVT.

This clonotype was counted only a few times. The chain joins TRBV5-6 to TRBJ2-3; 7 bases line up with TRBD1. Trimming at V came to 4 bases and at J to 2 bases, leaving 10 bases not matched to a gene. Germline V gene lookup returns CDR1 SGHDT and CDR2 YYEEEE. The CDR3 covers 16 residues. The CDR3 nucleotides are TGTGCCAGCAGCCAAAAAACAGGGGCCCTCACAGATACGCAGTATTTT. Its translation: CASSQKTGALTDTQYF.

The chain has TRBV11-2 and TRBJ2-7; weak D call: TRBD1 (5 bases). Per germline, CDR1 SGHAT and CDR2 FQNNGV. Trimming stripped 2 bases from V and 6 bases from J, with 14 bases between. The CDR3 consists of 14 residues. Here the CDR3 DNA reads TGTGCCAGCAGCTTAATGCAGGGTCTATCCGAGCAGTACGTC. It is translated as CASSLMQGLSEQYV.

The chain employs TRBV6-2 or TRBV6-3 and TRBJ2-1; D is unresolved. With 5 bases removed from V and 6 bases from J, the gap between germline ends came to 14 bases. The CDR3 is made up of 14 amino acids. Germline loops: CDR1 MNHEY, CDR2 SVGEGT. CDR3 sequence reads: CASSRPIMSNEQFF. CDR3 DNA sequence: TGTGCCAGCAGTCGTCCGATAATGAGCAATGAGCAGTTCTTC.

This clonotype has ten or more counts. The chain employs TRBV4-3 and TRBJ2-5, with 7 bases lining up with TRBD2. Germline V lookup: CDR1 LGHNA, CDR2 YSLEER. CDR3 size: 15 residues. With V trimmed by 5 bases and J by 2 bases, 8 bases remained unmatched. CDR3 sequence: CASSSQRGGQETQYF. The CDR3 DNA reads as TGCGCCAGCAGCAGTCAACGCGGGGGTCAAGAGACCCAGTACTTC.

Only a few counts were recorded for this clonotype. This chain links TRBV12-3 or TRBV12-4 with TRBJ2-3; 12 bases line up with TRBD2. After removal of 7 bases from V and 4 bases from J, the junction contained 6 bases not matched to a gene. This CDR3 has 15 amino acids. CDR3 in DNA: TGTGCCAGCACTAGGACTAGCGGGGACTCAGATACGCAGTATTTT. As protein: CASTRTSGDSDTQYF.

The chain links TRBV24-1 to TRBJ2-2, with D perhaps assigned TRBD1 or TRBD2 (5 bases each). Per the germline V gene, CDR1 is KGHDR and CDR2 is SFDVKD. The CDR3 sequence is 16 residues long. The V gene lost 3 bases and the J gene lost 0 bases, with 10 bases spanning the gap. CDR3 amino acids: CATSDTGTANTGELFF. CDR3 bases: TGTGCCACCAGTGATACCGGGACGGCGAACACCGGGGAGCTGTTTTTT.

This clonotype appeared many times. The chain employs TRBV7-2 and TRBJ2-3; 14 positions match TRBD2. With V trimmed by 5 bases and J by 4 bases, 2 bases remained unmatched. This CDR3 spans 15 amino acids. Germline CDR1 is SGHTA and CDR2 is FQGNSA. In DNA form, the CDR3 reads TGTGCCAGCAGCATGACTAGCGGGGGGGCAGATACGCAGTATTTT. This encodes CASSMTSGGADTQYF.

J is TRBJ2-1 and V is TRBV29-1, with D maybe TRBD2 (5 bases). The CDR3 runs to 14 residues. Germline lookup yields CDR1 SQVTM and CDR2 ANQGSEA. V was cut by 6 bases and J by 5 bases, with 17 bases left in between. The DNA of the CDR3 is TGCAGCGTCGTCGGGAATGTCGTAAACAATGAGCAGTTCTTC. Its protein product is CSVVGNVVNNEQFF.

This clonotype showed up just a few times. The V and J genes are TRBV4-3 and TRBJ2-3; tentatively, D is TRBD2 (7 bases). V was trimmed by 4 bases and J by 4 bases, leaving 18 bases between them. The CDR3 is 16 amino acids. The germline gives CDR1 LGHNA, CDR2 YSLEER. CDR3 in DNA: TGCGCCAGCAGCCGCCTCTGGGGGGGGGCCTCAGATACGCAGTATTTT. It encodes CASSRLWGGASDTQYF.

This clonotype has a count of ten or more. The rearrangement joins TRBV5-8 to TRBJ2-1; 9 nucleotides line up with TRBD1. V was clipped by 3 bases and J by 5 bases; unmatched bases: 3. Germline V gene lookup returns CDR1 SGHTS and CDR2 YDEGEE. This CDR3 region has 14 residues. CDR3 loop: CASSSGTGHNEQFF. As DNA, the CDR3 is TGTGCCAGCAGCTCCGGGACAGGGCACAATGAGCAGTTCTTC.

This clonotype has a count of ten or more. The rearrangement links TRBV9 to TRBJ2-5; D possibly matches TRBD1 or TRBD2 (6 bases each). The CDR3 is 15 amino acids. V gave up 0 bases and J gave up 1 base, with 10 bases separating them. CDR1 and CDR2 from the germline V gene are SGDLS and YYNGEE. The CDR3 DNA sequence: TGTGCCAGCAGCGTAGACACGGGGGCCCAAGAGACCCAGTACTTC. Its protein product is CASSVDTGAQETQYF. The complete variable domain, with remaining parts taken from reference TRBV9 and TRBJ2-5, reads DSGVTQTPKHLITATGQRVTLRCSPRSGDLSVYWYQQSLDQGLQFLIQYYNGEERAKGNILERFSAQQFPDLHSELNLSSLELGDSALYFCASSVDTGAQETQYFGPGTRLLVL.

This clonotype was seen more than once but under ten times. In nucleotides, the CDR3 is TGTGCCAGCAGCTCAGGACAGGGGGTCTACAATGAGCAGTTCTTC. This encodes CASSSGQGVYNEQFF. The gene calls are TRBV7-9 and TRBJ2-1; TRBD1 matches 10 bases. Germline V gene lookup returns CDR1 SEHNR and CDR2 FQNEAQ (reference sequence). Trimming removed 4 bases from V and 3 bases from J; junction bases left unmatched: 3. The CDR3 runs to 15 residues.

This clonotype was seen many times. The rearrangement joins TRBV7-9 to TRBJ2-3; D ambiguous. Looked up from germline, CDR1 is SEHNR and CDR2 is FQNEAQ (reference sequence). This CDR3 has 13 amino acids. V was pared by 5 bases and J by 1 base, with 7 bases between. CDR3 amino acids: CASSPEGTDTQYF. The CDR3 DNA reads TGTGCCAGCAGCCCGGAAGGCACAGATACGCAGTATTTT.

The chain uses TRBV7-2 and TRBJ1-2; D perhaps matches TRBD1 (5 bases). The V gene's germline CDR1 is SGHTA and CDR2 FQGNSA. Trimming left V 5 bases short and J 4 bases short, with 23 bases between. The CDR3 extends over 17 amino acids. The DNA of the CDR3 is TGTGCCAGCAGCCGTCGTAGAGTCCAGGGTCTCGGCTATGGCTACACCTTC. Protein sequence: CASSRRRVQGLGYGYTF.

J is TRBJ2-3 and V is TRBV7-2; 9 nucleotides agree with TRBD1. The CDR3 runs 15 residues. Germline V gene sequence: CDR1 SGHTA, CDR2 FQGNSA. With 3 bases clipped from V and 3 bases from J, the junction kept 4 bases outside the gene matches. Here the CDR3 reads CASSLPGQGTDTQYF. The CDR3 DNA sequence: TGTGCCAGCAGCTTGCCGGGACAGGGAACAGATACGCAGTATTTT.

The CDR3 reads CSAIGLEETQYF. For the CDR3, the DNA is TGCAGTGCCATCGGGCTAGAAGAGACCCAGTACTTC. The chain recombines TRBV20-1 with TRBJ2-5; D remains ambiguous. The V end lost 6 bases, the J end lost 3 bases, and 11 bases lay between the germline ends. CDR1 and CDR2 from the germline V gene are DFQATT and SNEGSKA (reference sequence). This CDR3 is 12 amino acids long.

A few counts support this clonotype. This chain links TRBV29-1 with TRBJ2-2, with 7 bases aligning to TRBD1. With 4 bases clipped from V and 8 bases from J, the junction kept 13 bases outside the gene matches. Germline V gene sequence: CDR1 SQVTM, CDR2 ANQGSEA. The CDR3 runs to 15 residues. The CDR3 sequence: CSVASGQNQQGELFF. The DNA of the CDR3 is TGCAGCGTTGCTTCGGGACAGAACCAACAAGGGGAGCTGTTTTTT.

The gene calls are TRBV19 and TRBJ1-5; 10 bases line up with TRBD1. The germline V gene encodes CDR1 LNHDA and CDR2 SQIVND (reference sequence). This CDR3 has 15 residues. V lost 6 bases and J lost 3; bases outside the gene matches: 5. CDR3 region: CASSGTGATNQPQHF. CDR3 in DNA: TGTGCCAGTAGCGGGACAGGGGCGACCAATCAGCCCCAGCATTTT. Full variable domain (remainder filled in from reference TRBV19 and TRBJ1-5): DGGITQSPKYLFRKEGQNVTLSCEQNLNHDAMYWYRQDPGQGLRLIYYSQIVNDFQKGDIAEGYSVSREKKESFPLTVTSAQKNPTAFYLCASSGTGATNQPQHFGDGTRLSIL.

This clonotype has at least ten counts. The V and J genes are TRBV24-1 and TRBJ2-2; D gene ambiguous. Deletions cut 12 bases from V and 3 bases from J, with 13 bases between. The CDR3 has 13 amino acids. From germline, CDR1 is KGHDR and CDR2 SFDVKD. The CDR3, as DNA: TGTGCCGTAAGAGAAACTTACACCGGGGAGCTGTTTTTT. Its protein product is CAVRETYTGELFF.

The chain is built from TRBV5-1 and TRBJ2-5; D remains unclear. V shed 0 bases and J shed 5 bases, with 11 bases lying between them. This CDR3 has 14 residues. Germline CDR1 and CDR2: SGHRS and YFSETQ. The CDR3 loop is CASSLDPARETQYF. Written as DNA, the CDR3 is TGCGCCAGCAGCTTGGACCCCGCGCGGGAGACCCAGTACTTC.

This sequence joins TRBV11-2 and TRBJ2-1; D may match TRBD1 or TRBD2 (6 bases each). The CDR3 runs 14 residues. Trimming shortened V by 5 bases and J by 7 bases, and 15 bases separated the two germline ends. The germline V gene encodes CDR1 SGHAT and CDR2 FQNNGV. The CDR3 DNA reads as TGTGCCAGCAGCGTAAGGGGGGCGGGGAATGAGCAGTTCTTC. Protein product: CASSVRGAGNEQFF.

The rearrangement uses TRBV28 and TRBJ1-5; D is uncertain. CDR3 length: 15 residues. The V end was cut by 1 base, the J end by 2 bases, with 9 bases between. In germline, CDR1 is MDHEN, CDR2 SYDVKM. For the CDR3, the DNA is TGTGCCAGCAGTTTATATGGCGGTCGCAATCAGCCCCAGCATTTT. This encodes CASSLYGGRNQPQHF.

This clonotype was counted between two and nine times. This chain links TRBV5-1 with TRBJ1-2; weak D call: TRBD1 (5 bases). The CDR3 spans 13 residues. V was pared by 1 base and J by 4 bases, with 8 bases between. The germline CDR1 and CDR2 sequences are SGHRS and YFSETQ. CDR3 in amino acids: CASSLIQGYGYTF. CDR3 coding DNA: TGCGCCAGCAGCTTGATCCAGGGCTATGGCTACACCTTC.